This entry lists 11 T cell receptor beta chains sequenced from one sample in a study of radiotherapy plus CTLA-4 blockade in lung cancer. TCRdb's table, derived via immunoSEQ multiplex PCR, lists solely in-frame clones and lacks some. Here the sample spans 45,000 to 55,000 clones, 82% being singletons. The specimen was peripheral blood, collected from a patient treated with radiotherapy plus ipilimumab. These receptors originate from a human donor with non-small cell lung cancer who had stable disease on radiotherapy plus ipilimumab.

Points on this clone: This CDR3 is also generated by other DNA sequences in the sample. The V gene is TRBV11-2, the J gene TRBJ2-7, with 12 bases fitting TRBD2. With V trimmed by 5 bases and J by 2 bases, 7 bases remained unmatched. The CDR3 is made up of 16 amino acids. The V gene's germline CDR1 is SGHAT and CDR2 FQNNGV. DNA for the CDR3: TGTGCCAGCAGCGTGGGACTAGCGGGCGTACCCTACGAGCAGTACTTC. This gives the protein CASSVGLAGVPYEQYF.

This chain links TRBV2 with TRBJ1-6, with D perhaps TRBD1 (5 bases). This CDR3 contains 15 residues. Germline CDR1 reads SNHLY; CDR2 reads FYNNEI. The V gene lost 2 bases and the J gene lost 6 bases, with 11 bases spanning the gap. In nucleotides, the CDR3 is TGTGCCAGCAGTGAACGGTCCCAGGGTAATTCACCCCTCCACTTT. This sequence encodes CASSERSQGNSPLHF. Using reference TRBV2 and TRBJ1-6 for the parts outside the CDR3, the full variable domain is EPEVTQTPSHQVTQMGQEVILRCVPISNHLYFYWYRQILGQKVEFLVSFYNNEISEKSEIFDDQFSVERPDGSNFTLKIRSTKLEDSAMYFCASSERSQGNSPLHFGNGTRLTVT.

The rearrangement joins TRBV27 to TRBJ1-5; 8 bases map to TRBD1. V shed 3 bases and J 5 bases; nucleotides not matched to a gene: 3. CDR1 is MNHEY, CDR2 SMNVEV, per germline (reference sequence). This CDR3 is 14 amino acids long. The CDR3 region has the DNA TGTGCCAGCAGTTTTCAGGGGGCAGATCAGCCCCAGCATTTT. As protein: CASSFQGADQPQHF.

This clone was found a few times. This chain links TRBV28 with TRBJ1-1; the D gene is possibly TRBD1 (5 bases). The CDR3 contains 14 residues. V lost 2 bases, J lost 5 bases, and 12 bases lay in between. Germline CDR1 MDHEN, CDR2 SYDVKM. CDR3 protein: CASSLAGSGTEAFF. The CDR3 DNA follows: TGTGCCAGCAGTTTAGCAGGGTCCGGGACTGAAGCTTTCTTT.

The rearrangement links TRBV28 to TRBJ2-3; 8 bases are shared with TRBD1. Per germline, CDR1 MDHEN and CDR2 SYDVKM. V was pared by 4 bases and J by 1 base, with 7 bases of the junction left unmatched. The CDR3 covers 16 residues. The CDR3 DNA reads TGTGCCAGCAGTTCCTGGACAGGGTGGGGCACAGATACGCAGTATTTT. Translated: CASSSWTGWGTDTQYF.

This clone was counted a single time. The rearrangement links TRBV6-5 to TRBJ2-1; D perhaps matches TRBD2 (7 bases). This CDR3 has 15 residues. Germline V CDR1 and CDR2: MNHEY, SVGAGI. The V gene lost 10 bases and the J gene lost 2 bases, with 18 bases spanning the gap. CDR3 loop: CANEQGTTTYNEQFF. DNA for the CDR3: TGTGCCAATGAGCAGGGGACTACCACCTACAATGAGCAGTTCTTC.

This chain connects TRBV6-4 to TRBJ1-1, with D tentatively TRBD1 (5 bases). Germline CDR1 is MRHNA and CDR2 is SNTAGT. This CDR3 is 14 amino acids long. Trimming shortened V by 5 bases and J by 0 bases, and 10 bases separated the two germline ends. This CDR3 is CASSPGGVNTEAFF. The CDR3, as DNA: TGTGCCAGCAGTCCTGGAGGGGTGAACACTGAAGCTTTCTTT.

V gene TRBV9 combines with J gene TRBJ2-7; possible D gene TRBD2, 6 bases. This CDR3 has 14 residues. Germline V gene lookup returns CDR1 SGDLS and CDR2 YYNGEE. Trimming removed 7 bases from V and 2 bases from J, with 16 bases in between. For the CDR3, the DNA is TGTGCCAGCGACGGGACTGAACCACCCTACGAGCAGTACTTC. Residues: CASDGTEPPYEQYF.

The chain couples TRBV7-7 to TRBJ2-5; 10 bases match TRBD2. This CDR3 has 16 amino acids. V dropped 5 bases and J dropped 7; count of bases not matched to a gene: 13. In germline, CDR1 is SSHAT, CDR2 FNYEAQ (reference sequence). The CDR3: CASSPSPAGGPRTQYF. The CDR3 nucleotides are TGTGCCAGCAGCCCAAGTCCAGCGGGAGGGCCCAGGACCCAGTACTTC.

The chain combines TRBV5-1 with TRBJ2-3; 14 bases align to TRBD2. CDR3 size: 16 residues. J was trimmed by 4 bases and V by 4 bases; bases with no gene match: 5. Germline CDR1 is SGHRS and CDR2 is YFSETQ. The CDR3 spells CASSRGTSGSPDTQYF. The DNA of the CDR3 is TGCGCCAGCAGCCGGGGGACTAGCGGGAGCCCAGATACGCAGTATTTT.

This clone was detected a few times. The chain carries TRBV6-1 and TRBJ1-6; D uncertain. Germline assignment: CDR1 MNHNS and CDR2 SASEGT. This CDR3 is 13 amino acids long. V was shortened by 1 base and J by 9 bases, with 7 bases between the two germline ends. The CDR3 spells CASSEEEVSPLHF. CDR3 in DNA: TGTGCCAGCAGTGAAGAAGAGGTTTCACCCCTCCACTTT.